This TCR beta chain was sequenced during a study of response to subunit inactivated influenza vaccine. Broader study findings: Every seasonal influenza vaccination brings in few new T cells, the authors suggested.

This clonotype was recorded at least ten times. Its antigen is undetermined. TCRdb recomputed calls from the RT-PCR reads with MiXCR, one row per CDR3 protein. The repertoire holds 170,000 or so distinct CDR3 sequences, over 8.5% seen once, with approximately 39% in the top ten. Trimming cost V 3 bases and J 8 bases; bases outside gene matches: 6. Germline values: CDR1 SGHAT, CDR2 FQDESV (reference sequence). This CDR3 is built from 14 residues. The origin of this receptor is a man between 50 and 70 years old who received an inactivated influenza vaccine. The chain combines TRBV11-1 with TRBJ2-4, with 8 bases fitting TRBD2. Sample: CD8+ T cells sorted from PBMCs, taken approximately 25 months after vaccination. CDR3: CASSLGSGRYIQYF. CDR3 DNA: TGTGCCAGCAGCTTGGGAAGCGGGAGATACATTCAGTACTTC.